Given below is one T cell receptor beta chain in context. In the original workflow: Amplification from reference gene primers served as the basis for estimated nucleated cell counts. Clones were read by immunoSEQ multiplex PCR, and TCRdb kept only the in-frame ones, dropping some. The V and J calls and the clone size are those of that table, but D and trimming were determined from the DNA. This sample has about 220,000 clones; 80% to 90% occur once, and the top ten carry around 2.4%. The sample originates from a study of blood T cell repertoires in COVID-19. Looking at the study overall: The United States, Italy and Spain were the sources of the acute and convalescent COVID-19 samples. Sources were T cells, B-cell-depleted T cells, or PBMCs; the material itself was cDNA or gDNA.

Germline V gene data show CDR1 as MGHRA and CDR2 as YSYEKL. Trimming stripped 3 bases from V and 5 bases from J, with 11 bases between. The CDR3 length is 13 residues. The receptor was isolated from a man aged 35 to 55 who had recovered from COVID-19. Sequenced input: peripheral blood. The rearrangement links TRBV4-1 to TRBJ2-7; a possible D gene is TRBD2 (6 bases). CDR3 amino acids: CASSHGDSDEQYF. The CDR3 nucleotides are TGCGCCAGCAGCCATGGGGACTCTGACGAGCAGTACTTC.